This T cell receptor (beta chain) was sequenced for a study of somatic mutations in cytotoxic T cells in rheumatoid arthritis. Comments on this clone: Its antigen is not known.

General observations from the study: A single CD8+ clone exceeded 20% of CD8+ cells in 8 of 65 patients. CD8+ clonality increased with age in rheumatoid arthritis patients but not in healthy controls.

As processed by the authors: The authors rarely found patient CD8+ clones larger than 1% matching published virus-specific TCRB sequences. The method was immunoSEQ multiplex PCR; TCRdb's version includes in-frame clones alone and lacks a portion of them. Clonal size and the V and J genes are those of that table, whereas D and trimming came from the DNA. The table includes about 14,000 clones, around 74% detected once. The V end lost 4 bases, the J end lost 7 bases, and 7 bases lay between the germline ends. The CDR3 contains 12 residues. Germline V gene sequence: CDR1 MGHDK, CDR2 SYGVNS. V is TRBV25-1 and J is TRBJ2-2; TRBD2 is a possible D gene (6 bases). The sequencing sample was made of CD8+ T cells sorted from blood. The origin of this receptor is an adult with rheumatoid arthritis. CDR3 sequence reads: CASSVGGGELFF. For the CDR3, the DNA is TGTGCCAGCAGTGTCGGGGGCGGGGAGCTGTTTTTT.